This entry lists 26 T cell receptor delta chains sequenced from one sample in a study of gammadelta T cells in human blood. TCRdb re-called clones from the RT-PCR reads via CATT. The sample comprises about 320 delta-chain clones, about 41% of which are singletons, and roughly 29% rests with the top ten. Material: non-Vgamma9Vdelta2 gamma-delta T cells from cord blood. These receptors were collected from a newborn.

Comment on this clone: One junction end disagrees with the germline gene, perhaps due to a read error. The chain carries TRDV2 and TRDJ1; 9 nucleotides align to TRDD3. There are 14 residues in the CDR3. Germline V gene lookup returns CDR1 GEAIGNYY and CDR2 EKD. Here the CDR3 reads CACDTGGYTDKRIF. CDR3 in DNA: TGTGCCTGTGACACCGGGGGATACACCGATAAACGCATCTTT.

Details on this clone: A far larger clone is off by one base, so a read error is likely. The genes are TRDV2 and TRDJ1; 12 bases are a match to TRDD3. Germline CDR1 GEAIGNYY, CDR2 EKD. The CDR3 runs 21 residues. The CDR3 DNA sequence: TGTGCCTGTGACCTTTCCTTCCTGGGGGATACGCGCATGCCTCACACCGATAAACGCATCTTT. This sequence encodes CACDLSFLGDTRMPHTDKRIF.

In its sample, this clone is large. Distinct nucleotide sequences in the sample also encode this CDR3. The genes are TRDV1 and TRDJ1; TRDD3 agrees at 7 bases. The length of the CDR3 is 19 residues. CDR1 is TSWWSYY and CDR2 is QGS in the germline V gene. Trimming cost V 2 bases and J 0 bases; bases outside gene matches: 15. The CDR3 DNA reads TGTGCTCTTGGGGAAATGAGTCGCTGGTGGGGGGGATACACCGATAAACTCATCTTT. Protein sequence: CALGEMSRWWGGYTDKLIF.

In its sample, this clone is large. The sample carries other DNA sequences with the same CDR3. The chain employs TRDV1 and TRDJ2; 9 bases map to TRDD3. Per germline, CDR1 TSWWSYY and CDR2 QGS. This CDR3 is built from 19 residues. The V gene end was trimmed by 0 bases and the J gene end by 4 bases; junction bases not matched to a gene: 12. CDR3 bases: TGTGCTCTTGGGGAACTAGGTTCCTTGGGGATACGCCGGACAGCACAACTCTTCTTT. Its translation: CALGELGSLGIRRTAQLFF.

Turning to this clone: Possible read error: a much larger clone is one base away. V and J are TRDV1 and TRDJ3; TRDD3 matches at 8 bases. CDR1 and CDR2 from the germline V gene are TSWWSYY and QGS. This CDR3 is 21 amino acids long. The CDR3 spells CSLGEILTLGASSWDTRQMFF. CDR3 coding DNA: TGTTCTCTTGGGGAGATACTCACACTGGGGGCTAGCTCCTGGGACACCCGACAGATGTTTTTC.

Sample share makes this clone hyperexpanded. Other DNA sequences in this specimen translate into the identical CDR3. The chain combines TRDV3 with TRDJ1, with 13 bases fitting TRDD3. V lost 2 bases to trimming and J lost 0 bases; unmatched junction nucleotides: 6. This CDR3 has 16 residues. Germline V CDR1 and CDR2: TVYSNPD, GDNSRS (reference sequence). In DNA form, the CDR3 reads TGTGCCTTTGTACTGGGGGATACGAAGTACACCGATAAACTCATCTTT. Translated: CAFVLGDTKYTDKLIF. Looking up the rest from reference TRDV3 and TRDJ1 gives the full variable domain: CDKVTQSSPDQTVASGSEVVLLCTYDTVYSNPDLFWYRIRPDYSFQFVFYGDNSRSEGADFTQGRFSVKHILTQKAFHLVISPVRTEDSATYYCAFVLGDTKYTDKLIFGKGTRVTVEP.

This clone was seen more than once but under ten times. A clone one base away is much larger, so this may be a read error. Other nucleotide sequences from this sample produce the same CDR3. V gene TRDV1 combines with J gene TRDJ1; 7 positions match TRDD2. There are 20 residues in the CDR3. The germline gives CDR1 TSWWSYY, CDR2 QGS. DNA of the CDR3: TGTGCTCTTGGGGAACTTTTTCCTACCAGTGGCGGGGACGACACTGATAAACTCATCTTT. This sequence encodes CALGELFPTSGGDDTDKLIF.

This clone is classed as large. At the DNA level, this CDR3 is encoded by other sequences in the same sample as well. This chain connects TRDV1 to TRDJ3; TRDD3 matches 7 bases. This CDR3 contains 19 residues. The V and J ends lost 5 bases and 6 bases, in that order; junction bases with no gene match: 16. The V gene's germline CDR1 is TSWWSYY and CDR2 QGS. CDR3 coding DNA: TGTGCTCTTGGGCAAAAGGGGGGATGGAGTCTTTCGGACACCCGACAGATGTTTTTC. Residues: CALGQKGGWSLSDTRQMFF.

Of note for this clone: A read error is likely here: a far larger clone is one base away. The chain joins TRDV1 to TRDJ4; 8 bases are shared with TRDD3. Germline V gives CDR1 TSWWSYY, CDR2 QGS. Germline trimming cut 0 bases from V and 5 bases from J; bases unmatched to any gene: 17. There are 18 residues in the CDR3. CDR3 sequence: CALGELPPQGWGTQPLIF. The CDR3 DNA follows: TGTGCTCTTGGGGAACTCCCCCCTCAGGGCTGGGGGACACAGCCCCTGATCTTT.

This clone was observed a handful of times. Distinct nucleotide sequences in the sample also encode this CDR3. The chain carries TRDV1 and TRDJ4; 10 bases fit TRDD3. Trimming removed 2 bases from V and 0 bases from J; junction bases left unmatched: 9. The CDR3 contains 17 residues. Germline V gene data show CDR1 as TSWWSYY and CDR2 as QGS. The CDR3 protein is CALGEGRWGIPARPLIF. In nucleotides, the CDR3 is TGTGCTCTTGGGGAAGGACGATGGGGGATACCGGCCAGACCCCTGATCTTT.

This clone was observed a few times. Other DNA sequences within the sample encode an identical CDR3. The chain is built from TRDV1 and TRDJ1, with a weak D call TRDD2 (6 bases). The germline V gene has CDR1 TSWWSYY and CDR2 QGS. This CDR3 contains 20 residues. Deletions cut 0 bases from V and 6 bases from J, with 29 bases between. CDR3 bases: TGTGCTCTTGGGGAACTAGCAAAGCCTTCCCACGAGGCGATACCCTATAAACTCATCTTT. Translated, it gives CALGELAKPSHEAIPYKLIF.

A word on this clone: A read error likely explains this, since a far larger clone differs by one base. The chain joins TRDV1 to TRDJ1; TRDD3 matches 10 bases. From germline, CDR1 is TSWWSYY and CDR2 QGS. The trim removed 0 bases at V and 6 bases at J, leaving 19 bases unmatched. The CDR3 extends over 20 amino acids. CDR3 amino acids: CALGELCTGGCDPPIHKLIF. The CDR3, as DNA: TGTGCTCTTGGGGAACTATGTACTGGGGGATGCGACCCTCCGATCCATAAACTCATCTTT.

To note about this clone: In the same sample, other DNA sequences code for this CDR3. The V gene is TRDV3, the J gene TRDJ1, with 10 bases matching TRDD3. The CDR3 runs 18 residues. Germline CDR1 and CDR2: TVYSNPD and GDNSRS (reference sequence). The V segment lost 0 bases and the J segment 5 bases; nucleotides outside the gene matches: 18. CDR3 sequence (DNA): TGTGCCTTTAGGCCCACTACCGTACTGGGGGATCCCACTGATAAACTCATCTTT. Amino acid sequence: CAFRPTTVLGDPTDKLIF.

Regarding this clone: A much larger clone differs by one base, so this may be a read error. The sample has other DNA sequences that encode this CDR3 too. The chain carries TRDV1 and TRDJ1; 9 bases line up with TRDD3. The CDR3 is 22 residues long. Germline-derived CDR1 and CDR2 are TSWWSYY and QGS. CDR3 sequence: CALGELPAGRGILLPNTDKLIF. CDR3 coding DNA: TGTGCTCTTGGGGAACTACCCGCAGGGAGGGGGATACTCCTACCGAACACAGATAAACTCATCTTT.

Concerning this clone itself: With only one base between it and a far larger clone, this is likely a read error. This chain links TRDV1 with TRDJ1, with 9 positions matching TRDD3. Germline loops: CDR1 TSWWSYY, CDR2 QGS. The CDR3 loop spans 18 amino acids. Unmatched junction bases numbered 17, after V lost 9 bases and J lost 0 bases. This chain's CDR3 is CALPFSGGFAPYTDKLIF. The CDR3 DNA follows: TGTGCTCTCCCCTTTTCTGGGGGATTTGCTCCGTACACCGATAAACTCATCTTT.

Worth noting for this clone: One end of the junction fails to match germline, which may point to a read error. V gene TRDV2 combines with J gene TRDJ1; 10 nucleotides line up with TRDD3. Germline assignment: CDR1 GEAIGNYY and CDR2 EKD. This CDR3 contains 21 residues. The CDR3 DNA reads TGTGCCTGTGACCTTTCCTTCCTGGGGGATATGCGCATGCCTCACACTGATAAACTCATCTTT. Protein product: CACDLSFLGDMRMPHTDKLIF.

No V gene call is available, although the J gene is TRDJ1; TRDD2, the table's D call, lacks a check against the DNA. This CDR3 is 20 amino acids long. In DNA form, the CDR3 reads TGTGCATCGTTCGGCCTTCCTACGAGTCTGGCGGGGTTTGACACCGATAAACTCATCTTT. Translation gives CASFGLPTSLAGFDTDKLIF.

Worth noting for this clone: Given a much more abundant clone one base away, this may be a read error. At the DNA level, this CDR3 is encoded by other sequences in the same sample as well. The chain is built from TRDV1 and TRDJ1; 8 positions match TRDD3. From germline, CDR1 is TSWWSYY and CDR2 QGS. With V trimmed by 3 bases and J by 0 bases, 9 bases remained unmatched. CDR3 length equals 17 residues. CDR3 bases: TGTGCTCTTGGGGAGTTCTTCCGACTGGGGGACACCGATAAACTCATCTTT. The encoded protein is CALGEFFRLGDTDKLIF.

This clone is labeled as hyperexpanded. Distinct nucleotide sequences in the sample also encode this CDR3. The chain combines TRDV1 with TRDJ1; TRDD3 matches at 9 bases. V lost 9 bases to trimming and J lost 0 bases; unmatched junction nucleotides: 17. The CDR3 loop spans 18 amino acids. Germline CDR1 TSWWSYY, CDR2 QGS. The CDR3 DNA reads TGTGCTCTCCCCTTTTCTGGGGGATTTGCTCCGGACACCGATAAACTCATCTTT. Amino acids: CALPFSGGFAPDTDKLIF.

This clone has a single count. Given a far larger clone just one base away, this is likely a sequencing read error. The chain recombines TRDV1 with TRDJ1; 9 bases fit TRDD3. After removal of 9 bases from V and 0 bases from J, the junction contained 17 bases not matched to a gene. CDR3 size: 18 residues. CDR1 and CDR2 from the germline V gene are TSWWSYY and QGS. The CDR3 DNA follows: TGTGCTCTCCCCTTTTCTGGGGGATTTACTCCGGACACCGATAAACTCATCTTT. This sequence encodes CALPFSGGFTPDTDKLIF.

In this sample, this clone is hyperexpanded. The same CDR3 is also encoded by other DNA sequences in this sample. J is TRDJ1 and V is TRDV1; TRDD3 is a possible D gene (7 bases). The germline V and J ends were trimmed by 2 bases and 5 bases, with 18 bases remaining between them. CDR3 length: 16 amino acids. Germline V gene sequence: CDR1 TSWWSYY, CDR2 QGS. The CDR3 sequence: CALGEVLLGDSDKLIF. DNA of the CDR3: TGTGCTCTTGGGGAAGTCCTACTAGGGGATAGTGATAAACTCATCTTT.

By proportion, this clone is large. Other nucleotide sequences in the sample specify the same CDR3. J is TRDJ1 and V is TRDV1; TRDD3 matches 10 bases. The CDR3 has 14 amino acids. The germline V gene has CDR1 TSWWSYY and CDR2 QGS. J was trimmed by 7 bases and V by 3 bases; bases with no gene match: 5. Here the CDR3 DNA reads TGTGCTCTTGGGGAGTACTGGGGGATTTTTAAACTCATCTTT. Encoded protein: CALGEYWGIFKLIF.

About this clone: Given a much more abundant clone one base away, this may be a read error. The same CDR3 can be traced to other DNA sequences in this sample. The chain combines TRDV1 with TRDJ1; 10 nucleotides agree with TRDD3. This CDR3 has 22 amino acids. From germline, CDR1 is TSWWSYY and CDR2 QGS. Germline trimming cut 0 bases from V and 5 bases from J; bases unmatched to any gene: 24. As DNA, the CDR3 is TGTGCTCTTGGGGAACTCTCCTACAAGGGGTTGGGGGATACCCCCAGGACAGATAAACTCATCTTT. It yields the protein CALGELSYKGLGDTPRTDKLIF.

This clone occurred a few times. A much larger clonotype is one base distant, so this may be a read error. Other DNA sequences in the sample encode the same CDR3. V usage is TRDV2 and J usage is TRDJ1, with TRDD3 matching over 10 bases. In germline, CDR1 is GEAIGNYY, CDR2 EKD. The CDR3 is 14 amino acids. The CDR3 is CACDTGGYTDKLIF. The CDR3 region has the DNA TGTGCCTGTGACACTGGGGGATACACTGATAAACTCATCTTT.

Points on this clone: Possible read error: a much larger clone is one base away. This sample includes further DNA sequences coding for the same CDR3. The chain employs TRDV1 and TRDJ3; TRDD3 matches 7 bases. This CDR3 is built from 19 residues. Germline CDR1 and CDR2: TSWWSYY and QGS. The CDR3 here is CALGQKGGWSLSDTRQMFF. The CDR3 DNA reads TGTGCTCTTGGGCAAAAGGGGGGATGGAGTCTTTCGGACACACGACAGATGTTTTTC.

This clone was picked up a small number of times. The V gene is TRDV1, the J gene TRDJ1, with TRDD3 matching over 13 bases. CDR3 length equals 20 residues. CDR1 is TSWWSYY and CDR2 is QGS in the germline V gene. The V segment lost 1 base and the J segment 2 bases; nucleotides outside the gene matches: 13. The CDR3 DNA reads TGTGCTCTTGGGGAACCTCCCTGTACTGGGGGATACGCTTATACCGATAAACTCATCTTT. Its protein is CALGEPPCTGGYAYTDKLIF.